This T cell receptor (beta chain) is drawn from a study of blood T cell repertoires in COVID-19. Study processing details: Reference gene primer amplification in the assay estimated nucleated cell counts. Only in-frame clones appear in the TCRdb table, and some are missing; sequencing was by immunoSEQ multiplex PCR. V and J calls and clone size are those listed in that table; D and trimming were worked out from the DNA. The sample has about 26,000 clones, approximately 66% seen once. The V and J ends lost 1 base and 8 bases, in that order; junction bases with no gene match: 6. In germline, CDR1 is MDHEN, CDR2 SYDVKM. The CDR3 runs to 14 residues.

Sample: peripheral blood. The chain is built from TRBV28 and TRBJ1-2, with TRBD1 identical over 8 bases. The clonotype comes from a man in his 60s with active or convalescent COVID-19. The CDR3 DNA is TGTGCCAGCAGTTTATTGACAGGGGCGAGAGGCTACACCTTC. It encodes CASSLLTGARGYTF.